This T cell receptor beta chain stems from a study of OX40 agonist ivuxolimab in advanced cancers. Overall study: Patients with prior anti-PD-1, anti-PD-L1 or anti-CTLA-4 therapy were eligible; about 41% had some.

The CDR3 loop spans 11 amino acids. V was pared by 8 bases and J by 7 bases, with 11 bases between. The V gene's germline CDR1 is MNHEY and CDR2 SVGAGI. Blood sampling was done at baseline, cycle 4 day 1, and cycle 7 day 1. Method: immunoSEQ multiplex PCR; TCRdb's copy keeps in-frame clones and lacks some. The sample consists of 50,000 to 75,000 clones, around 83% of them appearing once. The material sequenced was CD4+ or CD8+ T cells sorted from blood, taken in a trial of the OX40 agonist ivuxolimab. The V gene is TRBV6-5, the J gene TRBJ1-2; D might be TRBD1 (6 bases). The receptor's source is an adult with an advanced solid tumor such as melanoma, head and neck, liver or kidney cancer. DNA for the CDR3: TGTGCCAGCTTGGGGGCCGGTGGCTACACCTTC. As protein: CASLGAGGYTF.